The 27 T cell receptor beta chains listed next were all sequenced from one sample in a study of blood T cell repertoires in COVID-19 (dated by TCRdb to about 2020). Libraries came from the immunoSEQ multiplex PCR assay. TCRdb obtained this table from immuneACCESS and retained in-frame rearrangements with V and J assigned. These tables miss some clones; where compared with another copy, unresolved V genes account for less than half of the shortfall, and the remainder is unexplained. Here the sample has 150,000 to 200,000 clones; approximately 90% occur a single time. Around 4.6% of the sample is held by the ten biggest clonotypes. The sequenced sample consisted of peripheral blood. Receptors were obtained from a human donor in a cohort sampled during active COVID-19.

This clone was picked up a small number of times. The CDR3 DNA is TGTGCCAGCTCCCCAGGGCACGGCTATGGCTACACCTTC. This sequence encodes CASSPGHGYGYTF. This chain connects TRBV7-3 to TRBJ1-2; tentatively, D is TRBD1 (5 bases). The CDR3 is 13 residues long. V was trimmed by 8 bases and J by 4 bases, leaving 14 bases between them. From germline, CDR1 is SGHTA and CDR2 FQGTGA.

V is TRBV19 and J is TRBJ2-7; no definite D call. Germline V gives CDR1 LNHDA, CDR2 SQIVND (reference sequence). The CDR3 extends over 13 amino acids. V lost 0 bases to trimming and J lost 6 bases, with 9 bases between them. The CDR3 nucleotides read TGTGCCAGTAGTATAGATAGAACCGCCGAGCAGTACTTC. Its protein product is CASSIDRTAEQYF. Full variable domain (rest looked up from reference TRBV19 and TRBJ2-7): DGGITQSPKYLFRKEGQNVTLSCEQNLNHDAMYWYRQDPGQGLRLIYYSQIVNDFQKGDIAEGYSVSREKKESFPLTVTSAQKNPTAFYLCASSIDRTAEQYFGPGTRLTVT.

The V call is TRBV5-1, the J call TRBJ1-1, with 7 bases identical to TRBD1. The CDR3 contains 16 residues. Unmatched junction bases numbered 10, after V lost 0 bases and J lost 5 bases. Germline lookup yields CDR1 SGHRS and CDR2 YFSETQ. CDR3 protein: CASSLGTWGQLTEAFF. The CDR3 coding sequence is TGCGCCAGCAGCTTGGGTACCTGGGGACAGCTAACTGAAGCTTTCTTT.

CDR3 coding DNA: TGCAGCGTTGAGGACAGGGGCACTGAAGCTTTCTTT. Amino acids: CSVEDRGTEAFF. The chain is built from TRBV29-1 and TRBJ1-1; TRBD1 matches at 9 bases. CDR1 SQVTM and CDR2 ANQGSEA come from the germline V gene. The CDR3 is 12 residues long. The junction had 0 bases not matched to a gene; V was cut back by 3 bases and J by 4 bases. Combining the CDR3 with reference TRBV29-1 and TRBJ1-1 gives the whole variable domain SAVISQKPSRDICQRGTSLTIQCQVDSQVTMMFWYRQQPGQSLTLIATANQGSEATYESGFVIDKFPISRPNLTFSTLTVSNMSPEDSSIYLCSVEDRGTEAFFGQGTRLTVV.

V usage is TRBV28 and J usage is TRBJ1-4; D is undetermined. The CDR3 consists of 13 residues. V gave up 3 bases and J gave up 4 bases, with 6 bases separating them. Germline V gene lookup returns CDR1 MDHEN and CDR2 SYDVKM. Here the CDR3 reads CASSFGYNEKLFF. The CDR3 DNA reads TGTGCCAGCAGTTTCGGGTATAATGAAAAACTGTTTTTT.

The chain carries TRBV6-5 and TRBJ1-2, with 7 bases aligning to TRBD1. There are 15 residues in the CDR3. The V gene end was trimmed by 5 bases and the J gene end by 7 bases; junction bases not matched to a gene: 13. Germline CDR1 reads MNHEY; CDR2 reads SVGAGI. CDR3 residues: CASSSQGGALSGYTF. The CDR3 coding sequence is TGTGCCAGCAGTAGCCAAGGGGGCGCGTTATCTGGCTACACCTTC.

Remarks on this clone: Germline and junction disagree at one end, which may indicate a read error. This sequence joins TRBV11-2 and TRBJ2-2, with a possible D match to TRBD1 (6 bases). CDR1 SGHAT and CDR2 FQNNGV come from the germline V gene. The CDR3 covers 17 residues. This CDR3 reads CASSLEVTGMNTGELFF. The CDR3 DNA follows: TGTGCCAGCAGCCTAGAGGTCACAGGGATGAACACCGGGGAGCTGTTTTTT.

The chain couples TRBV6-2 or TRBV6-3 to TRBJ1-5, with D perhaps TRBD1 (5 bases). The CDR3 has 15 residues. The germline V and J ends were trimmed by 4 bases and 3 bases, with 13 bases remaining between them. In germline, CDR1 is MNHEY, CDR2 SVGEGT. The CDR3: CASSSPRQNNQPQHF. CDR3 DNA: TGTGCCAGCAGTTCCCCTCGACAGAACAATCAGCCCCAGCATTTT.

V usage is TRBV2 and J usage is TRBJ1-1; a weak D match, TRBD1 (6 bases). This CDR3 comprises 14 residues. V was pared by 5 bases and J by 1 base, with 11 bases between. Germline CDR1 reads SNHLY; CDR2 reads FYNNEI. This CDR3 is CASSNSRGNTEAFF. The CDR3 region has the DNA TGTGCCAGCAGTAATAGCAGGGGGAACACTGAAGCTTTCTTT.

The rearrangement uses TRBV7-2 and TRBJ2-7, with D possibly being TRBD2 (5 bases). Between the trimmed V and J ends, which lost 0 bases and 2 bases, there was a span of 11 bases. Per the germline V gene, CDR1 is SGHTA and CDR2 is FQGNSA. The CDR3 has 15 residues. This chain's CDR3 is CASSLAASGPYEQYF. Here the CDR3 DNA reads TGTGCCAGCAGCTTAGCGGCCAGCGGCCCCTACGAGCAGTACTTC.

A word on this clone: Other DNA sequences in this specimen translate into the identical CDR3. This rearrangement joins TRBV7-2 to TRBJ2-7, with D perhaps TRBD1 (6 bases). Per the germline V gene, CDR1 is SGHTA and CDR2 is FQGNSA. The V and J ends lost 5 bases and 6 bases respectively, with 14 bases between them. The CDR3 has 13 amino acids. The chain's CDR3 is CASSLNRVREQYF. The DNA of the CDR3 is TGTGCCAGCAGCCTGAACAGGGTTCGCGAGCAGTACTTC.

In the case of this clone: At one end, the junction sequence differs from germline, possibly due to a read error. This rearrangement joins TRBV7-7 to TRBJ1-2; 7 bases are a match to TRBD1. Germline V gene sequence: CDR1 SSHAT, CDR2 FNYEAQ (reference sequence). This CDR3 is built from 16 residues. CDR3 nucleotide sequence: TGTGCTAGCAGCCATACCGGGACAGCAAGCAACTATGGCTACACCTTC. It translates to CASSHTGTASNYGYTF.

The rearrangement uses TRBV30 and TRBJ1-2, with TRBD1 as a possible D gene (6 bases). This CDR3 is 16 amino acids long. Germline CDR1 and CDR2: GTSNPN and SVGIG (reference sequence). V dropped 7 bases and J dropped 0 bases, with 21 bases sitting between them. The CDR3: CAYYIPREGANYGYTF. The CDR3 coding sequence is TGTGCCTACTATATCCCAAGGGAGGGGGCTAACTATGGCTACACCTTC.

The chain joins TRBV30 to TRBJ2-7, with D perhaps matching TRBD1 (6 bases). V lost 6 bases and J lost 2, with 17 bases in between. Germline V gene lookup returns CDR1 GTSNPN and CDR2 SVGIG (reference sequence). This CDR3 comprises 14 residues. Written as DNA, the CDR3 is TGTGCCTGCCGACCGACAGGTACACCCTACGAGCAGTACTTC. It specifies CACRPTGTPYEQYF.

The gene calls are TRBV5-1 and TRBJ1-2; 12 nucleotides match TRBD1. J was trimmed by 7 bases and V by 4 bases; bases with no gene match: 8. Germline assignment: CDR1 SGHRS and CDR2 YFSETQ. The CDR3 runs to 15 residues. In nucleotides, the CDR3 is TGCGCCAGCAGCGCGCCGGGACAGGGGGCGAGTGGCTACACCTTC. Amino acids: CASSAPGQGASGYTF.

Here the CDR3 DNA reads TGTGCCTGGAGGTACTCGGGTCGCACAGATACGCAGTATTTT. The encoded protein is CAWRYSGRTDTQYF. This chain connects TRBV30 to TRBJ2-3; the D is unclear. This CDR3 region has 14 residues. Germline V CDR1 and CDR2: GTSNPN, SVGIG (reference sequence). V lost 3 bases to trimming and J lost 1 base, with 11 bases between them.

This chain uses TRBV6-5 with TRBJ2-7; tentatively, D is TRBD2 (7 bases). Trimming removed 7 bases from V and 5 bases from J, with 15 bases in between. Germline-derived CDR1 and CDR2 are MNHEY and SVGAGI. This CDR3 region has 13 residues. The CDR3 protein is CASKRDTVDEQYF. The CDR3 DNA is TGTGCCAGCAAGCGGGACACGGTGGACGAGCAGTACTTC.

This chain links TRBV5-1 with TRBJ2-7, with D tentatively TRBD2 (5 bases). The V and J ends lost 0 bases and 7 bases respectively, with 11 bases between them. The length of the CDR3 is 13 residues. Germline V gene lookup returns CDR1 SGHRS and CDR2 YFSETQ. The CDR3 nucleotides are TGCGCCAGCAGCTTGGACCCTTCGGGGGAGCAGTACTTC. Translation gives CASSLDPSGEQYF.

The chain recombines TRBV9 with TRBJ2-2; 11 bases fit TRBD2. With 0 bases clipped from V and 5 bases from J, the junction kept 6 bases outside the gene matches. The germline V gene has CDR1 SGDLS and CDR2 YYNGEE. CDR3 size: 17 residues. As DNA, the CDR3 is TGTGCCAGCAGCGTAGATCGACTAGCGGGGAAGACCGGGGAGCTGTTTTTT. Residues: CASSVDRLAGKTGELFF.

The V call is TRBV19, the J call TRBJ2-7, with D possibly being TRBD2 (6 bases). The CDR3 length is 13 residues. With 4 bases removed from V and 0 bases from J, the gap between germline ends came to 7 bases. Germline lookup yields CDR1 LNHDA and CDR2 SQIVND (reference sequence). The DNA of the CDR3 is TGTGCCAGTAGTACGGGAGCCTCCTACGAGCAGTACTTC. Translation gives CASSTGASYEQYF.

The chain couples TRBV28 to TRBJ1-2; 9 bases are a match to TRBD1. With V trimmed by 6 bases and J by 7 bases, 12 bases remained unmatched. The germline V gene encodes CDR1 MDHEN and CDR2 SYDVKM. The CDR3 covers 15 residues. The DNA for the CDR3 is TGTGCCAGCAGGGAATCCGGGACAGGGATCTCTGGCTACACCTTC. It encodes CASRESGTGISGYTF.

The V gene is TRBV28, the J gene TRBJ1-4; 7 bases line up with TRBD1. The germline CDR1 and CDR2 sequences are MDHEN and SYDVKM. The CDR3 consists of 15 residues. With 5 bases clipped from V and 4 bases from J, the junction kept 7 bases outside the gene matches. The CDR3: CASSATGTVNEKLFF. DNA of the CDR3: TGTGCCAGCAGTGCTACCGGGACAGTTAATGAAAAACTGTTTTTT.

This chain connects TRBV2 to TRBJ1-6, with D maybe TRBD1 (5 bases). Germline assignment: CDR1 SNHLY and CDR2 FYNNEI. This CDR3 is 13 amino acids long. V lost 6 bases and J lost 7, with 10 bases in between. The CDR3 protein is CASRTESNSPLHF. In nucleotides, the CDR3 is TGTGCCAGCAGGACAGAATCGAATTCACCCCTCCACTTT.

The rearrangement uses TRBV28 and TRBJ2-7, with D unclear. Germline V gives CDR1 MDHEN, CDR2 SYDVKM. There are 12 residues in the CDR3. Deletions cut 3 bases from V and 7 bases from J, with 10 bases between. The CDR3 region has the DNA TGTGCCAGCAGTTTCGACTCGAGGGAGCAGTACTTC. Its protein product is CASSFDSREQYF. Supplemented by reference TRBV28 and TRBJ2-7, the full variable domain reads DVKVTQSSRYLVKRTGEKVFLECVQDMDHENMFWYRQDPGLGLRLIYFSYDVKMKEKGDIPEGYSVSREKKERFSLILESASTNQTSMYLCASSFDSREQYFGPGTRLTVT.

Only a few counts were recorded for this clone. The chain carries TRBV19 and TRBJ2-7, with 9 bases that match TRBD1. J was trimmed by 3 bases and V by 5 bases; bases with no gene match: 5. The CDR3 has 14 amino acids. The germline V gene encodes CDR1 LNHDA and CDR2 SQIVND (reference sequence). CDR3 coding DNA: TGTGCCAGTAGTCCTCGGGGACAGGGCTACGAGCAGTACTTC. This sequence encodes CASSPRGQGYEQYF.

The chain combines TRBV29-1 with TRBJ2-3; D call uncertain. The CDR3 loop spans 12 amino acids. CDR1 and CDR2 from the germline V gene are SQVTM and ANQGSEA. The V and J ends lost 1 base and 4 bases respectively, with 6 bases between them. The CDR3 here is CSVEVSADTQYF. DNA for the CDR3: TGCAGCGTTGAAGTATCCGCAGATACGCAGTATTTT.

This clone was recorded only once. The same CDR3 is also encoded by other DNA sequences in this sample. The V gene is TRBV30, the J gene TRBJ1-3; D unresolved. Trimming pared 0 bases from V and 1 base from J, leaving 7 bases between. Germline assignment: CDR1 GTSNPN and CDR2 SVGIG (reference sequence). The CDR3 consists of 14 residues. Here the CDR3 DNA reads TGTGCCTGGAGTGTACGGGGTTCTGGAAACACCATATATTTT. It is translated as CAWSVRGSGNTIYF. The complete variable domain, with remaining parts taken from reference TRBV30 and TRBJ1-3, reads SQTIHQWPATLVQPVGSPLSLECTVEGTSNPNLYWYRQAAGRGLQLLFYSVGIGQISSEVPQNLSASRPQDRQFILSSKKLLLSDSGFYLCAWSVRGSGNTIYFGEGSWLTVV.